This is a list of T cell receptor beta chains from one sample in a study of T cell responses to AZD1222 COVID-19 vaccine. Produced via immunoSEQ multiplex PCR; TCRdb's table is partial and in-frame only. The data hold more than 150,000 clones, with around 92% observed a single time. Sample: peripheral blood, taken on day 0 of AZD1222 vaccination. The receptors derive from an adult in good health. Both conserved end residues are part of each CDR3.

J gene: TRBJ1-3; V gene: TRBV6-6; CDR3 protein: CASWGGTSSGNTIYF
J gene: TRBJ1-5; V gene: TRBV6-5; CDR3 protein: CASSLPPRAPQHF
J gene: TRBJ1-1; V gene: TRBV6-2/TRBV6-3; CDR3 protein: CASSSGTEAFF
J gene: TRBJ2-3; V gene: TRBV7-8; CDR3 protein: CASRTTPTTDTQYF
J gene: TRBJ1-2; V gene: TRBV28; CDR3 protein: CASSLIQGDYGYTF
J gene: TRBJ1-5; V gene: TRBV2; CDR3 protein: CASRGLLKGNQPQHF
J gene: TRBJ1-2; V gene: TRBV5-1; CDR3 protein: CASTDQAHYGYTF
J gene: TRBJ2-5; V gene: TRBV24-1; CDR3 protein: CATSETGLKETQYF
J gene: TRBJ1-2; V gene: TRBV6-5; CDR3 protein: CASISGDRAMYGYTF
J gene: TRBJ2-1; V gene: TRBV12-3/TRBV12-4; CDR3 protein: CASSLRRGQFF
J gene: TRBJ2-1; V gene: TRBV7-9; CDR3 protein: CASSPAGSSYNEQFF
J gene: TRBJ2-3; V gene: TRBV7-9; CDR3 protein: CASSLGLGGLSADTQYF
J gene: TRBJ2-2; V gene: TRBV12-3/TRBV12-4; CDR3 protein: CAQGSPNTGELFF
J gene: TRBJ2-2; V gene: TRBV6-2/TRBV6-3; CDR3 protein: CASSTDGGFTGELFF
J gene: TRBJ2-1; V gene: TRBV30; CDR3 protein: CAWRAIGSESIYEQFF
J gene: TRBJ2-7; V gene: TRBV11-2; CDR3 protein: CASSQLAGGSYEQYF
J gene: TRBJ1-1; V gene: TRBV5-4; CDR3 protein: CALGGTLNTEAFF